A selection of T cell receptor beta chains follows, all from one sample in a study of PD-1 blockade in classical Hodgkin lymphoma. Data came from immunoSEQ multiplex PCR; TCRdb stores just in-frame clones and leaves some out. The table shows about 1,400 clones, with approximately 80% occurring only once. The source material was CD8+ T cells from blood, sampled at baseline. The receptors derive from a human donor with classical Hodgkin lymphoma. Each CDR3 is given with its conserved first and last residue. A D gene is named only where the DNA matches it firmly. Clone sizes are given selectively: once, few, many, or a class where the clone is expanded.

size,J,V,D,CDR3,DNA
once,TRBJ1-6,TRBV4-1,.,CASSRRTEPMYNSPLHF,TGCGCCAGCAGCAGGCGGACGGAACCTATGTATAATTCACCCCTCCACTTT
large,TRBJ1-3,TRBV12-5,TRBD1,CASGLDPDRGHGNTIYF,TGTGCTAGTGGTTTGGACCCGGACAGGGGGCATGGAAACACCATATATTTT
.,TRBJ2-7,TRBV7-9,TRBD1,CASSPDLGQGLPEQYF,TGTGCCAGCAGCCCGGACTTGGGACAGGGTCTCCCCGAGCAGTACTTC
.,TRBJ2-5,TRBV6-1,.,CATGVPLGAETQYF,TGTGCCACCGGGGTCCCATTGGGGGCAGAGACCCAGTACTTC
.,TRBJ2-7,TRBV4-1,.,CASSQGNGANYEQYF,TGCGCCAGCAGCCAAGGTAACGGAGCCAACTACGAGCAGTACTTC
.,TRBJ2-7,TRBV11-1,TRBD1,CASSFLLGDRVFDEQYF,TGTGCCAGCAGCTTCCTTCTCGGGGACAGGGTATTCGACGAGCAGTACTTC
large,TRBJ1-1,TRBV2,.,CASAWGVNTEAFF,TGTGCCAGCGCCTGGGGAGTGAACACTGAAGCTTTCTTT
.,TRBJ2-2,TRBV2,.,CASGGVTDTGELFF,TGTGCCTCCGGCGGGGTAACTGACACCGGGGAGCTGTTTTTT
.,TRBJ2-1,TRBV9,.,CASSPWGPGLMYNEQFF,TGTGCCAGCAGCCCGTGGGGGCCGGGACTTATGTACAATGAGCAGTTCTTC
.,TRBJ2-7,TRBV29-1,.,CSVQDMGADEQYF,TGCAGCGTTCAGGACATGGGGGCGGACGAGCAGTACTTC
.,TRBJ2-1,TRBV7-3,TRBD2,CASSLTGGPGNEQFF,TGTGCCAGCAGCTTAACGGGAGGGCCAGGCAATGAGCAGTTCTTC
.,TRBJ2-5,TRBV7-9,TRBD2,CASSSAGGPETQYF,TGTGCCAGCAGTTCAGCGGGGGGGCCGGAGACCCAGTACTTC
.,TRBJ2-5,TRBV7-3,.,CASTNRDDKYF,TGTGCCAGTACAAACCGGGACGACAAGTACTTC
.,TRBJ1-3,TRBV6-1,TRBD1,CASSGGQGGNTIYF,TGTGCCAGCAGTGGAGGACAGGGGGGAAACACCATATATTTT
.,TRBJ1-1,TRBV27,.,CASSFYMNTEAFF,TGTGCCAGCAGTTTTTATATGAACACTGAAGCTTTCTTT
.,TRBJ1-5,TRBV5-8,.,CASSLQGYSNQPQHF,TGTGCCAGCAGCTTGCAGGGTTATAGCAATCAGCCCCAGCATTTT
few,TRBJ1-4,TRBV4-1,.,CASSQVVTATNEKLFF,TGCGCCAGCAGCCAAGTGGTGACTGCAACTAATGAAAAACTGTTTTTT
.,TRBJ2-7,TRBV28,.,CASSPGLRSYEQYF,TGTGCCAGCAGCCCCGGACTTAGGTCCTACGAGCAGTACTTC
.,TRBJ2-1,TRBV6-6,TRBD2,CASTERGLTYNEQFF,TGTGCCAGCACCGAACGGGGACTAACCTACAATGAGCAGTTCTTC
.,TRBJ1-5,TRBV6-1,.,CASSEAPGGNQPQHF,TGTGCCAGCAGTGAAGCGCCAGGGGGCAATCAGCCCCAGCATTTT
.,TRBJ1-6,TRBV15,.,CATSLGSDSPLHF,TGTGCCACCAGCCTAGGGAGCGATTCACCCCTCCACTTT
.,TRBJ2-3,TRBV11-2,TRBD2,CASRAGIAGGTDTQYF,TGTGCCAGCAGGGCGGGAATAGCGGGGGGCACAGATACGCAGTATTTT
large,TRBJ1-1,TRBV10-3,.,CAISEPGQNTEAFF,TGTGCCATCAGTGAGCCTGGACAGAACACTGAAGCTTTCTTT
.,TRBJ2-3,TRBV5-1,TRBD1,CASSLAILIGTVSSEDTQYF,TGCGCCAGCAGCTTGGCCATTCTGATAGGGACAGTGTCATCCGAGGATACGCAGTATTTT
.,TRBJ2-7,TRBV13,.,CASSLDAEYEQYF,TGTGCCAGCAGCTTAGACGCGGAGTACGAGCAGTACTTC
.,TRBJ2-1,TRBV9,TRBD2,CASSLGTSGLNEQFF,TGTGCCAGCAGCCTCGGGACTAGCGGACTTAATGAGCAGTTCTTC
large,TRBJ2-7,TRBV27,TRBD1,CASSFRAGGGSSYEQYF,TGTGCCAGCAGTTTCAGGGCAGGGGGCGGGTCATCCTACGAGCAGTACTTC
.,TRBJ1-1,TRBV7-3,TRBD1,CASSLRGQGTTEAFF,TGTGCCAGCAGCTTGAGGGGACAGGGGACCACTGAAGCTTTCTTT
.,TRBJ2-3,TRBV5-1,.,CASSRGPREPDTQYF,TGCGCCAGCAGCCGTGGCCCTAGGGAGCCAGATACGCAGTATTTT
few,TRBJ1-6,TRBV5-1,.,CASSLGAGSYNSPLHF,TGCGCCAGCAGCTTGGGGGCGGGCTCCTATAATTCACCCCTCCACTTT
.,TRBJ2-3,TRBV6-5,.,CASSAAGDTQYF,TGTGCCAGCAGTGCAGCGGGAGATACGCAGTATTTT
.,TRBJ2-2,TRBV6-5,TRBD1,CASRPYRGLTGELFF,TGTGCCAGCAGACCTTACAGGGGGCTCACCGGGGAGCTGTTTTTT
.,TRBJ1-1,TRBV10-2,.,CASSEGVGTEAFF,TGCGCCAGCAGTGAGGGGGTTGGCACTGAAGCTTTCTTT
.,TRBJ1-5,TRBV27,TRBD1,CASSPLGAGGSNQPQHF,TGTGCCAGCAGTCCCCTTGGGGCAGGGGGAAGCAATCAGCCCCAGCATTTT
few,TRBJ1-3,TRBV27,TRBD1,CASSWGQGSGNTIYF,TGTGCCAGCAGTTGGGGACAGGGTTCTGGAAACACCATATATTTT
.,TRBJ2-3,TRBV9,.,CASSVVGGYSTDTQYF,TGTGCCAGCAGCGTAGTCGGGGGTTATAGCACAGATACGCAGTATTTT
.,TRBJ2-3,TRBV7-8,.,CASSQDSYYTDTQYF,TGTGCCAGCAGCCAAGACAGCTATTACACAGATACGCAGTATTTT
.,TRBJ2-1,TRBV19,.,CASSILGEQFF,TGTGCCAGTAGTATTCTAGGTGAGCAGTTCTTC
few,TRBJ2-1,TRBV7-2,.,CASSTHHNEQFF,TGTGCCAGCAGCACCCATCACAATGAGCAGTTCTTC
.,TRBJ2-7,TRBV29-1,.,CSAADRYSYEQYF,TGCAGCGCTGCGGACCGCTACTCCTACGAGCAGTACTTC
.,TRBJ2-2,TRBV6-5,TRBD2,CASRLLAEGTGELFF,TGTGCCAGCAGACTACTAGCGGAAGGAACCGGGGAGCTGTTTTTT
.,TRBJ2-1,TRBV27,.,CASSYLLPNENEQFF,TGTGCCAGCAGCTACCTTTTACCTAATGAGAATGAGCAGTTCTTC
once,TRBJ2-6,TRBV4-2,.,CASSQDATSGANVLTF,TGTGCCAGCAGCCAAGATGCCACCTCCGGGGCCAACGTCCTGACTTTC
once,TRBJ1-2,TRBV6-6,.,CASLGGSRYGYTF,TGTGCCAGCTTGGGAGGCTCCCGCTATGGCTACACCTTC
.,TRBJ1-2,TRBV9,TRBD1,CASSAAQGTGWSGYTF,TGTGCCAGCAGCGCCGCCCAGGGGACAGGGTGGAGTGGCTACACCTTC